Listed here is a single TCR beta chain. The data originate from a study of blood T cell repertoires in COVID-19. Per the original data handling: Estimation of nucleated cell counts was performed using reference gene primer amplification. The method was immunoSEQ multiplex PCR; TCRdb's version includes in-frame clones alone and lacks a portion of them. The D gene and trimming were derived from the DNA, and the V and J assignments and clone size from that table. The table shows about 190,000 clones, with roughly 84% occurring only once. Per the germline V gene, CDR1 is SGDLS and CDR2 is YYNGEE. V lost 4 bases and J 4 bases, leaving 11 bases between the germline ends. The CDR3 runs 13 residues.

The sequence was collected from a woman younger than 45 who had recovered from COVID-19. The chain is built from TRBV9 and TRBJ2-5; unclear D gene. The sequenced sample was PBMCs or T cells enriched from blood (not recorded which). This CDR3 is CASSPQSLETQYF. The CDR3 bases are TGTGCCAGCAGCCCCCAGTCCTTAGAGACCCAGTACTTC.